One T cell receptor beta chain is described in this entry. What it binds is not known. The CDR3 runs 14 residues. Germline V gene sequence: CDR1 MDHEN, CDR2 SYDVKM. Using immunoSEQ multiplex PCR, the repertoire was profiled, and TCRdb retains in-frame clones only, with some absent. The repertoire holds around 110,000 clones, with around 92% as singletons. These data originate in a study of graft-versus-host responses after intestinal transplantation. The receptor was isolated from a human donor who was the organ donor for an intestinal transplant. Source: unstimulated CD8+ T cells sorted from spleen or lymph node cells, taken before transplant. The chain recombines TRBV28 with TRBJ2-3; D unclear. The CDR3 is CGTRPSSRTDTQYF. The CDR3 region has the DNA TGTGGGACGAGACCTTCTTCTCGCACAGATACGCAGTATTTT.